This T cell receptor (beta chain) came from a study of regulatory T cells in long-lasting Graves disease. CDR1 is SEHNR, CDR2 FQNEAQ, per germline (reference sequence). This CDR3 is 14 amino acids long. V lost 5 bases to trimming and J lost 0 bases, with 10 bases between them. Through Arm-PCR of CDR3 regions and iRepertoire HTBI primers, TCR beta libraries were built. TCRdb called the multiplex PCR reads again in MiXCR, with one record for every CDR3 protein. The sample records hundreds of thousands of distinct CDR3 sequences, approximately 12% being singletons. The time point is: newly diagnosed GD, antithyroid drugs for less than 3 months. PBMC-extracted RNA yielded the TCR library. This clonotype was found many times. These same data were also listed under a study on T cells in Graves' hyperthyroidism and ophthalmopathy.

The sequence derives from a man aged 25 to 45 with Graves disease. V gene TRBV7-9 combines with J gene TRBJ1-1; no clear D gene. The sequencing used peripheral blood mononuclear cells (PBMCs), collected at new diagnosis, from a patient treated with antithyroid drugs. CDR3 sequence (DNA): TGTGCCAGCAGCCCTCAGTGGCTGAACACTGAAGCTTTCTTT. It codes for CASSPQWLNTEAFF.